The 29 T cell receptor beta chains reported below all come from one sample, sequenced in a study of early T cells in non-severe SARS-CoV-2 infection. TCRdb reprocessed the 5' RACE reads with MiXCR, giving one entry per CDR3 protein. The profile covers fewer than 60,000 distinct CDR3 sequences, with approximately 11% appearing a single time and 13% taken by the ten largest. The specimen was whole blood. These receptors originate from an adult who was a healthcare worker with PCR-confirmed SARS-CoV-2 infection or an uninfected control (not recorded which).

There are many counts of this clonotype. The genes are TRBV12-3 or TRBV12-4 and TRBJ2-1; 7 bases align to TRBD2. The CDR3 is made up of 12 amino acids. The trim removed 8 bases at V and 8 bases at J, leaving 6 bases unmatched. CDR3 nucleotide sequence: TGTGCCAGCTTACCCGCGGGGGATGAGCAGTTCTTC. It is translated as CASLPAGDEQFF.

This clonotype was counted a single time. This clone may be a read error of a much larger clone one base away. The chain joins TRBV7-9 to TRBJ2-6; the match to TRBD2 covers 12 bases. Trimming at V came to 5 bases and at J to 1 base, leaving 12 bases not matched to a gene. The CDR3 consists of 20 residues. Germline CDR1 is SEHNR and CDR2 is FQNEAQ (reference sequence). The CDR3 loop is CASSQPTSGSLRSGANVLTF. CDR3 nucleotide sequence: TGTGCCAGCAGCCAACCGACTAGCGGGAGTCTCAGGTCTGGGGCCAACGTCCTGACTTTC.

The sample holds many counts of this clonotype. The chain uses TRBV4-2 and TRBJ1-1; D gene uncertain. This CDR3 is built from 12 residues. The germline V and J ends were trimmed by 4 bases and 7 bases, with 10 bases remaining between them. Germline assignment: CDR1 LGHNA and CDR2 YNFKEQ. The CDR3 nucleotides are TGTGCCAGCAGCCGCGTTTTGGGTGAAGCTTTCTTT. Protein sequence: CASSRVLGEAFF.

This clonotype showed up just a few times. A junction boundary mismatches the germline segment, possibly from a read error. V gene TRBV4-2 combines with J gene TRBJ2-5; D is perhaps TRBD1 or TRBD2 (5 bases each). CDR1 LGHNA and CDR2 YNFKEQ come from the germline V gene. CDR3 length: 15 residues. The CDR3 spells CASSQDVGDHETQYF. The CDR3 DNA reads as TGTGCCAGCAGCCAAGATGTAGGGGACCATGAGACCCAGTACTTC.

The chain joins TRBV19 to TRBJ1-5; D is unresolved. This CDR3 is built from 15 residues. V lost 4 bases and J lost 6, with 16 bases in between. Per germline, CDR1 LNHDA and CDR2 SQIVND (reference sequence). Here the CDR3 reads CASSTYQGYIQPQHF. The CDR3 DNA reads TGTGCCAGTAGTACATATCAAGGTTATATTCAGCCCCAGCATTTT.

This clonotype has more than one count but fewer than ten. This sequence joins TRBV19 and TRBJ2-3; TRBD2 is a possible D gene (6 bases). Between the trimmed V and J ends, which lost 7 bases and 0 bases, there was a span of 17 bases. This CDR3 has 16 residues. Germline V CDR1 and CDR2: LNHDA, SQIVND (reference sequence). CDR3 sequence reads: CASINVRGPSTDTQYF. CDR3 nucleotide sequence: TGTGCCAGTATCAACGTGCGGGGACCTAGCACAGATACGCAGTATTTT.

This clonotype came up many times. The chain links TRBV28 to TRBJ2-7; the D gene is possibly TRBD2 (6 bases). Between the trimmed V and J ends, which lost 5 bases and 4 bases, there was a span of 12 bases. The germline V gene encodes CDR1 MDHEN and CDR2 SYDVKM. This CDR3 comprises 13 residues. CDR3 in DNA: TGTGCCAGCAGTCCTCCAGGAGGGTACGAGCAGTACTTC. Protein product: CASSPPGGYEQYF.

This clonotype has ten or more counts. V usage is TRBV7-6 and J usage is TRBJ1-1; D possibly corresponds to TRBD1 (5 bases). This CDR3 spans 13 amino acids. Germline V lookup: CDR1 SGHVS, CDR2 FNYEAQ. V shed 0 bases and J shed 3 bases, with 5 bases lying between them. This CDR3 is CASSLAGHTEAFF. For the CDR3, the DNA is TGTGCCAGCAGCTTAGCGGGGCACACTGAAGCTTTCTTT.

This clonotype has ten or more counts. This chain connects TRBV6-5 to TRBJ1-2; 8 nucleotides match TRBD1. With 6 bases clipped from V and 4 bases from J, the junction kept 4 bases outside the gene matches. Per germline, CDR1 MNHEY and CDR2 SVGAGI. The CDR3 runs 13 residues. This chain's CDR3 is CASSVGQGYGYTF. DNA for the CDR3: TGTGCCAGCAGCGTCGGACAGGGCTATGGCTACACCTTC.

In this sample, this clonotype turned up many times. The chain combines TRBV2 with TRBJ2-5; 7 positions match TRBD2. CDR1 SNHLY and CDR2 FYNNEI come from the germline V gene. The CDR3 runs 14 residues. With 6 bases clipped from V and 2 bases from J, the junction kept 6 bases outside the gene matches. The CDR3 nucleotides read TGTGCCAGCAGGCCCTCTAGCGGTCAAGAGACCCAGTACTTC. Translation gives CASRPSSGQETQYF.

The DNA for the CDR3 is TGTGCCAGCAGCGATTTATACGAGCAGTACTTC. This sequence encodes CASSDLYEQYF. The chain couples TRBV7-2 to TRBJ2-7; D not certain. This CDR3 is built from 11 residues. The germline V and J ends were trimmed by 5 bases and 4 bases, with 6 bases remaining between them. Germline V CDR1 and CDR2: SGHTA, FQGNSA.

This chain joins TRBV20-1 and TRBJ1-1; the D is unclear. Germline V gene sequence: CDR1 DFQATT, CDR2 SNEGSKA (reference sequence). The CDR3 extends over 13 amino acids. V lost 7 bases and J 0 bases, leaving 12 bases between the germline ends. CDR3 region: CSGLATMNTEAFF. Written as DNA, the CDR3 is TGCAGTGGGTTGGCGACCATGAACACTGAAGCTTTCTTT.

This clonotype occurred many times. The V call is TRBV20-1, the J call TRBJ2-7; 7 bases are shared with TRBD2. After removal of 6 bases from V and 6 bases from J, the junction contained 11 bases not matched to a gene. The germline V gene has CDR1 DFQATT and CDR2 SNEGSKA (reference sequence). The CDR3 extends over 13 amino acids. The CDR3 sequence is CSARRTSRAEQYF. The DNA of the CDR3 is TGCAGTGCCCGAAGGACTAGTCGGGCCGAGCAGTACTTC.

This clonotype was picked up a small number of times. J is TRBJ2-1 and V is TRBV10-2; TRBD1 matches 7 bases. The trim removed 8 bases at V and 9 bases at J, leaving 4 bases unmatched. From germline, CDR1 is WSHSY and CDR2 SAAADI. CDR3 size: 11 residues. CDR3 bases: TGCGCCAGCGGCAGGGGGTTTGAGCAGTTCTTC. Amino acid sequence: CASGRGFEQFF.

The chain has TRBV6-2 or TRBV6-3 and TRBJ2-7; 8 bases match TRBD2. The germline gives CDR1 MNHEY, CDR2 SVGEGT. Unmatched junction bases numbered 13, after V lost 4 bases and J lost 2 bases. The CDR3 totals 17 residues. The CDR3 DNA reads TGTGCCAGCAGTTCCACCCGGGTCGGGACTAGAACCTACGAGCAGTACTTC. Residues: CASSSTRVGTRTYEQYF.

Only a few counts were recorded for this clonotype. This chain links TRBV7-9 with TRBJ1-2; D remains unclear. Germline loops: CDR1 SEHNR, CDR2 FQNEAQ (reference sequence). V lost 7 bases and J 3 bases, leaving 15 bases between the germline ends. This CDR3 contains 14 residues. CDR3 sequence: CASTQVMSDYGYTF. The DNA for the CDR3 is TGTGCCAGCACCCAAGTCATGTCGGACTATGGCTACACCTTC.

The sample holds many counts of this clonotype. The chain links TRBV24-1 to TRBJ2-3; D may be TRBD1 (5 bases). Germline lookup yields CDR1 KGHDR and CDR2 SFDVKD. The CDR3 sequence is 11 residues long. The V and J ends lost 6 bases and 5 bases respectively, with 5 bases between them. The CDR3 region has the DNA TGTGCCACCAGTCAGGGAGATACGCAGTATTTT. Its protein is CATSQGDTQYF.

This clonotype was seen many times. This chain uses TRBV28 with TRBJ2-1; D perhaps matches TRBD2 (6 bases). V lost 6 bases and J 2 bases, leaving 14 bases between the germline ends. Germline V gene sequence: CDR1 MDHEN, CDR2 SYDVKM. This CDR3 is built from 15 residues. CDR3 bases: TGTGCCAGCAGCCCCCGCGGGACGACCTACAATGAGCAGTTCTTC. Translating it yields CASSPRGTTYNEQFF. The complete variable domain, with remaining parts taken from reference TRBV28 and TRBJ2-1, reads DVKVTQSSRYLVKRTGEKVFLECVQDMDHENMFWYRQDPGLGLRLIYFSYDVKMKEKGDIPEGYSVSREKKERFSLILESASTNQTSMYLCASSPRGTTYNEQFFGPGTRLTVL.

This clonotype was observed many times. This chain uses TRBV4-1 with TRBJ1-5; D gene uncertain. The V end was cut by 3 bases, the J end by 9 bases, with 18 bases between. CDR3 length equals 15 residues. The germline gives CDR1 MGHRA, CDR2 YSYEKL. CDR3: CASSQFRRAEGPQHF. The CDR3 DNA reads TGCGCCAGCAGCCAGTTCCGACGGGCCGAAGGGCCCCAGCATTTT.

V is TRBV7-2 and J is TRBJ2-3, with 7 bases matching TRBD2. Germline V lookup: CDR1 SGHTA, CDR2 FQGNSA. Trimming at V came to 1 base and at J to 3 bases, leaving 1 base not matched to a gene. This CDR3 comprises 14 residues. CDR3 coding DNA: TGTGCCAGCAGCTTAGGAGCGGGGACAGATACGCAGTATTTT. Protein sequence: CASSLGAGTDTQYF.

This clonotype was seen a few times. The genes are TRBV7-2 and TRBJ2-1; 9 positions agree with TRBD1. CDR1 and CDR2 from the germline V gene are SGHTA and FQGNSA. The CDR3 is made up of 13 amino acids. The V segment lost 5 bases and the J segment 12 bases; nucleotides outside the gene matches: 8. CDR3 sequence reads: CASSRTGDNGQFF. CDR3 DNA: TGTGCCAGCAGCCGGACAGGGGACAACGGGCAGTTCTTC.

This clonotype occurred a few times. The J gene is TRBJ1-5, the V gene TRBV20-1; 7 bases fit TRBD1. V shed 4 bases and J 0 bases; nucleotides not matched to a gene: 0. The CDR3 runs 13 residues. Germline CDR1 DFQATT, CDR2 SNEGSKA (reference sequence). CDR3 loop: CSANRGSNQPQHF. DNA for the CDR3: TGCAGTGCTAACAGGGGTAGCAATCAGCCCCAGCATTTT.

This rearrangement joins TRBV6-5 to TRBJ2-3, with a tentative D call TRBD2 (6 bases). The CDR3 is made up of 15 amino acids. Trimming removed 6 bases from V and 4 bases from J, with 17 bases in between. Germline V lookup: CDR1 MNHEY, CDR2 SVGAGI. This CDR3 is CASSPRLVGADTQYF. The CDR3 nucleotides read TGTGCCAGCAGCCCCCGACTAGTGGGGGCAGATACGCAGTATTTT.

Comment on this clonotype: Just one base apart from a much larger clone, this may be a read error. The V call is TRBV5-1, the J call TRBJ2-5; 8 nucleotides align to TRBD2. This CDR3 has 15 residues. Germline V lookup: CDR1 SGHRS, CDR2 YFSETQ. CDR3 sequence (DNA): TGCGCCGGCAGCGTGGCCGGGACTAGACAAGAGACCCAGTACTTC. This gives the protein CAGSVAGTRQETQYF.

Ten or more counts support this clonotype. The J gene is TRBJ1-1, the V gene TRBV19, with TRBD1 matching 7 bases. This CDR3 spans 15 amino acids. J gave up 0 bases and V 5 bases, and 6 bases lay outside the gene matches. Germline V lookup: CDR1 LNHDA, CDR2 SQIVND (reference sequence). CDR3 loop: CASSYPRGLNTEAFF. The CDR3 DNA reads TGTGCCAGTAGTTATCCGAGGGGGCTGAACACTGAAGCTTTCTTT.

J is TRBJ2-3 and V is TRBV29-1; a possible D gene is TRBD2 (5 bases). V lost 0 bases to trimming and J lost 8 bases, with 6 bases between them. CDR1 and CDR2 from the germline V gene are SQVTM and ANQGSEA. This CDR3 is built from 11 residues. Here the CDR3 reads CSVEERVTQYF. The CDR3 nucleotides read TGCAGCGTTGAAGAGCGGGTTACGCAGTATTTT.

This clonotype was seen a handful of times. The V and J genes are TRBV20-1 and TRBJ2-5; 8 bases match TRBD2. CDR3 size: 16 residues. Germline values: CDR1 DFQATT, CDR2 SNEGSKA (reference sequence). The ends lost 0 bases at V and 5 bases at J; junction bases unmatched: 11. This CDR3 reads CSARDARDPGGETQYF. The CDR3 DNA reads as TGCAGTGCTAGAGACGCGAGGGACCCGGGGGGGGAGACCCAGTACTTC.

This clonotype was detected a few times. Here the CDR3 reads CASSQDGGTGELFF. In nucleotides, the CDR3 is TGTGCCAGCAGCCAAGACGGGGGCACCGGGGAGCTGTTTTTT. The rearrangement joins TRBV3-1 to TRBJ2-2, with a weak D call TRBD2 (6 bases). CDR3 size: 14 residues. Trimming shortened V by 0 bases and J by 4 bases, and 6 bases separated the two germline ends. In germline, CDR1 is LGHDT, CDR2 YNNKEL (reference sequence).

The genes are TRBV7-2 and TRBJ2-1; TRBD2 agrees at 10 bases. The CDR3 loop spans 17 amino acids. J lost 5 bases, V lost 1 base, and 8 bases had no gene match. CDR1 is SGHTA and CDR2 is FQGNSA in the germline V gene. CDR3 loop: CASSLVASGGPNNEQFF. CDR3 sequence (DNA): TGTGCCAGCAGCTTAGTTGCTAGCGGGGGACCTAACAATGAGCAGTTCTTC.